The 25 T cell receptor beta chains given below trace back to one sample, sequenced in a study of T cells in Graves' hyperthyroidism and ophthalmopathy. Researchers amplified the TCR beta CDR3 regions from RNA transcripts. The TCR CDR3 was amplified in a first-round RT-PCR using the HTBI primer set. TCRdb recomputed calls from the multiplex PCR reads with MiXCR, one row per CDR3 protein. This table has some 340,000 distinct CDR3 sequences, roughly an eighth appearing once. Sequenced input: blood. These receptors were collected from a woman aged 35 to 49 with Graves' ophthalmopathy.

This clonotype was seen ten or more times. The rearrangement joins TRBV2 to TRBJ2-3, with TRBD2 matching over 13 bases. Germline values: CDR1 SNHLY, CDR2 FYNNEI. V lost 3 bases, J lost 2 bases, and 11 bases stayed unmatched. The CDR3 consists of 19 residues. The CDR3 here is CASSDYPVGTSGATDTQYF. CDR3 nucleotide sequence: TGTGCCAGCAGTGATTATCCTGTCGGGACTAGCGGGGCCACAGATACGCAGTATTTT.

V usage is TRBV7-9 and J usage is TRBJ1-2; D remains ambiguous. The V end was cut by 5 bases, the J end by 7 bases, with 17 bases between. Germline V gene data show CDR1 as SEHNR and CDR2 as FQNEAQ (reference sequence). The CDR3 consists of 14 residues. The CDR3 sequence is CASSPGLVFRGYTF. In DNA form, the CDR3 reads TGTGCCAGCAGCCCGGGCTTGGTTTTTCGTGGCTACACCTTC.

Turning to this clonotype: This may arise from a read error, as a much more abundant clone is one base away. V usage is TRBV18 and J usage is TRBJ2-7, with D possibly matching TRBD1 (6 bases). Germline loops: CDR1 KGHSH, CDR2 LQKENI. V lost 4 bases and J lost 3, with 13 bases in between. The CDR3 has 14 amino acids. CDR3 amino acids: CASSLGTTNYEQYF. The CDR3 bases are TGTGCCAGCTCACTAGGGACAACGAACTACGAGCAGTACTTC.

This clonotype was recorded at least ten times. The chain links TRBV12-3 or TRBV12-4 to TRBJ2-7; a possible D gene is TRBD1 (6 bases). Trimming removed 2 bases at V and 6 bases at J, with 14 bases between. CDR3 length equals 14 residues. CDR3 loop: CASSLNSRGIEQYF. In nucleotides, the CDR3 is TGTGCCAGCAGTTTAAATTCGAGGGGGATCGAGCAGTACTTC.

This clonotype was detected a few times. For the CDR3, the DNA is TGTGCCAGCAGCCAAGGGGTGGACGGGGAGCTGTTTTTT. It specifies CASSQGVDGELFF. The chain employs TRBV4-2 and TRBJ2-2; no clear D. CDR1 and CDR2 from the germline V gene are LGHNA and YNFKEQ. The germline V and J ends were trimmed by 1 base and 7 bases, with 7 bases remaining between them. This CDR3 has 13 residues.

The table lists this clonotype with many counts. The chain combines TRBV10-3 with TRBJ1-2; D remains unclear. The CDR3 covers 14 residues. The V and J ends lost 0 bases and 2 bases respectively, with 7 bases between them. Germline values: CDR1 ENHRY, CDR2 SYGVKD. CDR3: CAISESGTNYGYTF. The DNA for the CDR3 is TGTGCCATCAGTGAGTCCGGCACAAACTATGGCTACACCTTC.

This clonotype occurred a few times. The chain recombines TRBV30 with TRBJ2-2, with 9 bases aligning to TRBD1. Germline V gives CDR1 GTSNPN, CDR2 SVGIG (reference sequence). J gave up 4 bases and V 3 bases, and 12 bases lay outside the gene matches. This CDR3 comprises 17 residues. CDR3 in amino acids: CAWRTDRGISGTGELFF. CDR3 DNA sequence: TGTGCCTGGAGAACGGACAGGGGTATCTCGGGCACCGGGGAGCTGTTTTTT. Full variable domain (remainder filled in from reference TRBV30 and TRBJ2-2): SQTIHQWPATLVQPVGSPLSLECTVEGTSNPNLYWYRQAAGRGLQLLFYSVGIGQISSEVPQNLSASRPQDRQFILSSKKLLLSDSGFYLCAWRTDRGISGTGELFFGEGSRLTVL.

This clonotype showed up many times. The V and J genes are TRBV7-9 and TRBJ1-4; D ambiguous. This CDR3 contains 14 residues. Trimming removed 4 bases at V and 8 bases at J, with 14 bases between. Germline V gene data show CDR1 as SEHNR and CDR2 as FQNEAQ (reference sequence). CDR3 sequence: CASSSASKLEKLFF. The CDR3 DNA follows: TGTGCCAGCAGCTCGGCGAGCAAGTTGGAAAAACTGTTTTTT. The variable domain in full, with the rest retrieved from reference TRBV7-9 and TRBJ1-4, is DTGVSQNPRHKITKRGQNVTFRCDPISEHNRLYWYRQTLGQGPEFLTYFQNEAQLEKSRLLSDRFSAERPKGSFSTLEIQRTEQGDSAMYLCASSSASKLEKLFFGSGTQLSVL.

This clonotype was seen at least ten times. The chain carries TRBV7-9 and TRBJ2-3; TRBD2 might be the D (6 bases). The germline V gene encodes CDR1 SEHNR and CDR2 FQNEAQ (reference sequence). The V gene lost 4 bases and the J gene lost 2 bases, with 13 bases spanning the gap. CDR3 length equals 15 residues. CDR3 protein: CASSWVAENTDTQYF. DNA for the CDR3: TGTGCCAGCAGCTGGGTAGCGGAGAACACAGATACGCAGTATTTT.

This clonotype was counted a few times. The gene calls are TRBV5-1 and TRBJ1-4; 8 bases align to TRBD1. Germline-derived CDR1 and CDR2 are SGHRS and YFSETQ. The CDR3 contains 16 residues. V lost 0 bases to trimming and J lost 7 bases; unmatched junction nucleotides: 8. The CDR3 sequence is CASSLGAQGAGEKLFF. The CDR3 coding sequence is TGCGCCAGCAGCTTGGGGGCCCAGGGGGCTGGTGAAAAACTGTTTTTT.

The V call is TRBV19, the J call TRBJ2-7, with D perhaps assigned TRBD1 or TRBD2 (5 bases each). V was cut by 7 bases and J by 7 bases, with 23 bases left in between. The CDR3 spans 15 residues. Looked up from germline, CDR1 is LNHDA and CDR2 is SQIVND (reference sequence). CDR3 bases: TGTGCCAGTACCACAAGGTTTGGGGCCTGGGGGGAGCAGTACTTC. Protein product: CASTTRFGAWGEQYF.

This clonotype has a handful of counts. This chain links TRBV10-2 with TRBJ2-1; 8 nucleotides line up with TRBD1. The germline gives CDR1 WSHSY, CDR2 SAAADI. The CDR3 runs 14 residues. J gave up 8 bases and V 0 bases, and 3 bases lay outside the gene matches. CDR3 nucleotides: TGCGCCAGCAGTGAGTCGATCAGGGGGCATGAGCAGTTCTTC. It codes for CASSESIRGHEQFF.

The chain combines TRBV19 with TRBJ1-3; 8 positions match TRBD1. The V gene end was trimmed by 10 bases and the J gene end by 0 bases; junction bases not matched to a gene: 20. Germline CDR1 is LNHDA and CDR2 is SQIVND (reference sequence). This CDR3 has 19 amino acids. CDR3 sequence: CATQIPRVGQGFSGNTIYF. The CDR3 nucleotides are TGTGCCACACAGATCCCTCGGGTCGGACAGGGATTCTCTGGAAACACCATATATTTT.

This clonotype was counted at least ten times. The J gene is TRBJ1-5, the V gene TRBV5-1; D remains unclear. V shed 0 bases and J shed 7 bases, with 8 bases lying between them. The CDR3 covers 13 residues. CDR1 and CDR2 (germline): SGHRS, YFSETQ. The DNA of the CDR3 is TGCGCCAGCAGCTTGGGGTTGGGGCAGCCCCAGCATTTT. Protein: CASSLGLGQPQHF.

This chain connects TRBV7-9 to TRBJ2-3, with a possible D match to TRBD2 (6 bases). V was shortened by 5 bases and J by 1 base, with 16 bases between the two germline ends. CDR1 is SEHNR and CDR2 is FQNEAQ in the germline V gene (reference sequence). The CDR3 contains 16 residues. This chain's CDR3 is CASSPGGRSRTDTQYF. The CDR3 region has the DNA TGTGCCAGCAGCCCTGGGGGGAGGAGCCGCACAGATACGCAGTATTTT.

The sample holds many counts of this clonotype. The CDR3 nucleotides read TGTGCCAGCAGCCCCAGAGTGACAGGGGAAGAGACCCAGTACTTC. Protein product: CASSPRVTGEETQYF. This chain uses TRBV7-9 with TRBJ2-5; 8 nucleotides agree with TRBD1. The CDR3 consists of 15 residues. Germline trimming cut 5 bases from V and 3 bases from J; bases unmatched to any gene: 8. CDR1 and CDR2 from the germline V gene are SEHNR and FQNEAQ (reference sequence). The variable domain in full, completed from reference TRBV7-9 and TRBJ2-5, reads DTGVSQNPRHKITKRGQNVTFRCDPISEHNRLYWYRQTLGQGPEFLTYFQNEAQLEKSRLLSDRFSAERPKGSFSTLEIQRTEQGDSAMYLCASSPRVTGEETQYFGPGTRLLVL.

This clonotype has ten or more counts. The junction departs from germline at one end; a sequencing error may be responsible. The chain combines TRBV6-2 or TRBV6-3 with TRBJ2-3; no clear D. The CDR3 runs 14 residues. CDR1 and CDR2 from the germline V gene are MNHEY and SVGEGT. This chain's CDR3 is CARSYVLSKGAQYF. CDR3 nucleotide sequence: TGTGCCCGCAGTTACGTCCTTAGCAAGGGCGCGCAGTATTTT.

This clonotype appeared a few times. J is TRBJ2-3 and V is TRBV4-1; no clear D gene. Trimming left V 1 base short and J 4 bases short, with 15 bases between. The germline V gene has CDR1 MGHRA and CDR2 YSYEKL. This CDR3 spans 16 amino acids. CDR3 bases: TGCGCCAGCAGCCAAGCTGCGGCGGTACCGTCAGATACGCAGTATTTT. This gives the protein CASSQAAAVPSDTQYF.

This clonotype was found many times. The chain combines TRBV15 with TRBJ2-3; tentatively, D is TRBD1 (6 bases). The CDR3 contains 15 residues. Germline V gives CDR1 LNHNV, CDR2 YYDKDF (reference sequence). Trimming removed 3 bases from V and 2 bases from J, with 12 bases in between. CDR3 DNA sequence: TGTGCCACCAGCAGGGACAGATCAATCACAGATACGCAGTATTTT. As protein: CATSRDRSITDTQYF.

The V gene is TRBV7-6, the J gene TRBJ1-4; D perhaps matches TRBD1 (5 bases). V was shortened by 0 bases and J by 7 bases, with 12 bases between the two germline ends. Germline CDR1 SGHVS, CDR2 FNYEAQ. The CDR3 length is 15 residues. CDR3 in DNA: TGTGCCAGCAGCTTAGCGTTCAAGGGGCGTGAAAAACTGTTTTTT. Residues: CASSLAFKGREKLFF.

V gene TRBV7-9 combines with J gene TRBJ2-7; D gene unclear. This CDR3 has 14 residues. V lost 1 base and J lost 2, with 9 bases in between. CDR1 is SEHNR, CDR2 FQNEAQ, per germline (reference sequence). The CDR3 DNA reads as TGTGCCAGCAGCTTAGTGGTCGGTCCCTACGAGCAGTACTTC. This codes for CASSLVVGPYEQYF.

The genes are TRBV5-4 and TRBJ1-1; 7 bases align to TRBD1. Germline V lookup: CDR1 SGHNT, CDR2 YYREEE (reference sequence). With 2 bases clipped from V and 4 bases from J, the junction kept 5 bases outside the gene matches. This CDR3 is built from 14 residues. For the CDR3, the DNA is TGTGCCAGCAGCTTAAGAGGGGGCTTCACTGAAGCTTTCTTT. This sequence encodes CASSLRGGFTEAFF. The whole variable domain, remainder taken from reference TRBV5-4 and TRBJ1-1, is ETGVTQSPTHLIKTRGQQVTLRCSSQSGHNTVSWYQQALGQGPQFIFQYYREEENGRGNFPPRFSGLQFPNYSSELNVNALELDDSALYLCASSLRGGFTEAFFGQGTRLTVV.

This clonotype turned up a few times. The rearrangement links TRBV11-2 to TRBJ1-1; D gene ambiguous. V gave up 1 base and J gave up 7 bases, with 13 bases separating them. Germline V gene data show CDR1 as SGHAT and CDR2 as FQNNGV. The CDR3 has 14 residues. The CDR3 protein is CASSLVEGWFEAFF. For the CDR3, the DNA is TGTGCCAGCAGCTTAGTTGAAGGTTGGTTTGAAGCTTTCTTT.

Many counts were recorded for this clonotype. The chain links TRBV11-2 to TRBJ2-3; perhaps TRBD2 as D (5 bases). The CDR3 runs to 12 residues. Between the trimmed V and J ends, which lost 5 bases and 9 bases, there was a span of 12 bases. Germline CDR1 reads SGHAT; CDR2 reads FQNNGV. The CDR3, as DNA: TGTGCCAGCAGCCTATATAGCGAGACGCAGTATTTT. Encoded protein: CASSLYSETQYF.

In this sample, this clonotype turned up many times. The J gene is TRBJ2-1, the V gene TRBV7-8, with 11 bases matching TRBD2. V dropped 5 bases and J dropped 7; count of bases not matched to a gene: 7. The CDR3 contains 15 residues. Germline CDR1 and CDR2: SGHVS and FQNEAQ. The CDR3 sequence: CASSETSGRWNEQFF. DNA of the CDR3: TGTGCCAGCAGCGAAACTAGCGGGAGATGGAATGAGCAGTTCTTC.